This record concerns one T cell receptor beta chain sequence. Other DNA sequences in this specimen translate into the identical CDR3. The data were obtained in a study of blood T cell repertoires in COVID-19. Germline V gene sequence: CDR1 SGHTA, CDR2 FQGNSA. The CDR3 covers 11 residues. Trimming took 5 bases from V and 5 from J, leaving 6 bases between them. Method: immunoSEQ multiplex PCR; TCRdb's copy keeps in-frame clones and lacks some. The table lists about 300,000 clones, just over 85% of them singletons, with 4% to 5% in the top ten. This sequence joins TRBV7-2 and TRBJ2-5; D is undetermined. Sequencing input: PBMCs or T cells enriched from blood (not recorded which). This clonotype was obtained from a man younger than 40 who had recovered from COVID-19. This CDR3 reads CASSLSETQYF. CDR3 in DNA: TGTGCCAGCAGCCTTTCGGAGACCCAGTACTTC.